The source of this T cell receptor beta chain is a study of T-cell reconstitution after alpha-beta-depleted transplantation in children. Germline loops: CDR1 KGHDR, CDR2 SFDVKD. The trim removed 1 base at V and 5 bases at J, leaving 7 bases unmatched. The CDR3 totals 16 residues. TCRbeta library construction was performed incorporating unique molecular identifiers. Each CDR3 protein gets one entry after TCRdb re-called the PCR reads with MiXCR. The top ten hold 0.65% to 0.9% of the sample, which has around 700,000 distinct CDR3 sequences, about an eighth seen once. Study observations and caveats: Among T cells one year after transplant, newly produced cells accounted for most counts and diversity. After transplant, high TCRbeta diversity at day 60 in some patients arose from surviving recipient T cells and thymic progenitors. About two months after transplant, alpha-beta T cells reportedly came from several hundred expanded graft clones.

About this clonotype itself: Its antigen is as yet unknown.

This sequence originates from a girl aged 2 to 9 with congenital amegakaryocytic thrombocytopenia, due to receive a stem cell transplant. The sequencing here drew on PBMCs, taken before TCRalphabeta/CD19-depleted stem cell transplant. The J gene is TRBJ2-3, the V gene TRBV24-1; 8 bases line up with TRBD2. The CDR3 sequence: CATSDLGAGERDTQYF. The DNA for the CDR3 is TGTGCCACCAGTGATTTAGGAGCGGGGGAGAGAGATACGCAGTATTTT.